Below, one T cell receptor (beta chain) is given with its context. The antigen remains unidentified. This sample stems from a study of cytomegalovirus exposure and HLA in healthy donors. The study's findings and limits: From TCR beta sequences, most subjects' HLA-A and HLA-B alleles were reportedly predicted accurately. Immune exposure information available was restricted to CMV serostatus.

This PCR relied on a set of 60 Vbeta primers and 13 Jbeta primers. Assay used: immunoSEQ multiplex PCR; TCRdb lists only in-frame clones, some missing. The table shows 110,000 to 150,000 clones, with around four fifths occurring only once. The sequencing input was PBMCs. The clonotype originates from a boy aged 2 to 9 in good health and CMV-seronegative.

Here the CDR3 reads CASSKSQRTGSNSPLHF. The DNA for the CDR3 is TGTGCCAGCAGCAAAAGCCAGAGGACAGGGAGTAATTCACCCCTCCACTTT. This chain joins TRBV7-8 and TRBJ1-6; 8 nucleotides agree with TRBD1. CDR1 SGHVS and CDR2 FQNEAQ come from the germline V gene. V dropped 5 bases and J dropped 6; count of bases not matched to a gene: 12. The CDR3 has 17 amino acids.